The entry that follows covers one T cell receptor (beta chain) sequence. Its antigen is currently not known. No base quality values were provided; no much bigger clone lies one nucleotide off. This entry comes from a study of CD8+ T cells in alopecia areata (dated by TCRdb to 2016 to 2019). About the full investigation: Treated patients were enrolled in an open-label pilot trial of oral tofacitinib at 5 to 10 mg twice daily for moderate-to-severe alopecia areata. Tofacitinib was administered for 6 to 18 months, and 6 months of follow-up off drug were then conducted to assess delayed response and recurrence. In treated patients, disease severity was measured using the SALT score, which gives the percentage of scalp surface area affected. The RNA source kit depended on sample type: the PAXgene miRNA kit for fixed scalp, the miRNeasy kit for PBMCs, and the RNeasy kit for mouse skin. On the human side, TCRbeta sequencing was run on scalp tissue and on sorted CD4+ and CD8+ peripheral blood T cells from healthy controls and from alopecia areata patients with either patchy or totalis/universalis disease. To study T cell clonal expansion in alopecia areata, the researchers applied high-throughput TCRbeta sequencing to both the C3H/HeJ mouse model and human patients. immunoSEQ multiplex PCR using 35 Vbeta forward primers and 13 Jbeta reverse primers was used to amplify TCRbeta CDR3 regions. Tofacitinib-treated patients had biopsies at baseline and at 4 and 24 weeks of treatment, with a later scalp biopsy in several patients. Scalp clonality was compared among normal scalp (n=4), patchy alopecia areata scalp (n=8), and alopecia totalis/universalis scalp (n=8).

At the junction V is shortened by 3 bases and J by 3 bases, with 3 bases in between. The CDR3, from cysteine to phenylalanine, totals 11 residues. The read is trimmed to its CDR3 DNA, 33 bases read in frame from base 1. In the germline V gene, CDR1 corresponds to MGHDK and CDR2 to SYGVNS. Library preparation employed the immunoSEQ multiplex PCR assay. RNA was extracted from all samples and reverse transcribed into cDNA, which served as template for TCR sequencing. First-strand cDNA was synthesized with SuperScript III using a 2:1 mix of oligo-dT and random hexamers. A synthetic immune receptor repertoire was used to gauge amplification bias, and whatever bias remained was removed computationally. In the original analysis: Raw reads were preprocessed to remove errors, and CDR3 was defined by IMGT conventions from the conserved cysteine to phenylalanine. Clonality was computed as 1 minus the Shannon entropy, with the entropy normalized by log2 of the number of productive unique TCRs. Scalp TCRbeta sequences were cross-referenced with sorted blood CD4 and CD8 repertoires so that the CD4 or CD8 identity of scalp clones could be inferred. TCRdb provides this immuneACCESS table in a form limited to in-frame rearrangements. Some clones are lacking; in checked studies, under half of them reflect an unresolved V gene, and why the rest are absent is not known. D and trimming come from the DNA, and the V and J calls and clone size come from that table. For this sample the table gives fewer than 250,000 clones, of which roughly two fifths were detected only once. Of the sample, 0.48% is held by the ten largest clones.

The sample's treatment or condition label, decoded: oral pan-JAK inhibitor, 5-10 mg twice daily. From alopecia areata patients, peripheral blood was collected along with lesional scalp punch biopsies. PBMCs were separated by density centrifugation and stained for CD3, CD4 and CD8, after which CD4+ and CD8+ T cells were sorted on a FACSAria. Study-wide conclusions, independent of this receptor: Many expanded lesional clones persisted in scalp and blood during tofacitinib treatment, which may partly explain relapse after stopping treatment. Compared with normal scalp, lesional scalp, particularly in alopecia totalis/universalis, had higher clonality and more expanded CD8+ clones, which suggests antigenic drive. TCR sequences shared between patients were less clear than in mice, possibly partly because of HLA diversity in the patient population. Scalp TCR repertoire analysis is complicated because resident alphabeta T cells in normal human skin are also sequenced, whereas mouse skin is dominated by gammadelta T cells. Because the treated cohort was small and included a single nonresponder, larger studies are needed to assess links between baseline CD8+ expansion and response. With tofacitinib, both scalp clonality and the number of expanded CD8+ clones among the top 100 scalp clones went down significantly.

Material: CD4+ T cells sorted from blood, obtained between weeks 30 and 35, from a patient treated with tofacitinib. This TCR was sampled from a human donor with alopecia areata. The V and J segments used are TRBV25-1 and TRBJ2-7, with no reliable assignment of the D segment. The CDR3 loop reads CASSDSYEQYF. The nucleotide sequence is given as TGTGCCAGCAGTGATAGCTACGAGCAGTACTTC.